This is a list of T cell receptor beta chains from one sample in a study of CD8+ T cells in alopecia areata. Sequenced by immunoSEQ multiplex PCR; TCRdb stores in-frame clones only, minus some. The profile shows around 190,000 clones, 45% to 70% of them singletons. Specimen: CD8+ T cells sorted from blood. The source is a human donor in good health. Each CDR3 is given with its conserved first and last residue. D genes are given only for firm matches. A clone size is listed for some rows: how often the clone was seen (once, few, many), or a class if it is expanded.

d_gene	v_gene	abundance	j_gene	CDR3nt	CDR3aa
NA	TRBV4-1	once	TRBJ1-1	TGCGCCAGCAGCCAAGATGTCGTTGGGGCGGTGAGGACTGAAGCTTTCTTT	CASSQDVVGAVRTEAFF
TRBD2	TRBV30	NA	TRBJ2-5	TGTGCCTCATCACCGGGGACTAGTATCGGAAAGACCCAGTACTTC	CASSPGTSIGKTQYF
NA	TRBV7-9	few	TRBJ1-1	TGTGCCAGCAGCGTACAGGGTTTGGACACTGAAGCTTTCTTT	CASSVQGLDTEAFF
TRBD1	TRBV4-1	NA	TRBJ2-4	TGCGCCAGCATGGACAGGGCTGAAAACATTCAGTACTTC	CASMDRAENIQYF
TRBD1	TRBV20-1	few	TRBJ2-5	TGCAGTGCGGCAGGGGGGACCCAGTACTTC	CSAAGGTQYF
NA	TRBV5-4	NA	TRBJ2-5	TGTGCCAGCAGCTTGGAAGGGGGGCAAGAGACCCAGTACTTC	CASSLEGGQETQYF
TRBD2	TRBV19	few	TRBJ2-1	TGTGCCAGTAGTACGGGACTAGGACCGGATGAGCAGTTCTTC	CASSTGLGPDEQFF
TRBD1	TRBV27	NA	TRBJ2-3	TGTGCCAGCAGTTTTATGGGACAGGGGGGAGATACGCAGTATTTT	CASSFMGQGGDTQYF
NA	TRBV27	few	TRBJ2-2	TGTGCCAGCACAGGTGCTGGGCGTGCCGGGGAGCTGTTTTTT	CASTGAGRAGELFF
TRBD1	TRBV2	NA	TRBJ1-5	TGTGCCAGCACTGGGGACAGTCGAGGGGGCGGCAATCAGCCCCAGCATTTT	CASTGDSRGGGNQPQHF
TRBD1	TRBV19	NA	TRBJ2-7	TGTGCCAGTAGGGGACAGCCCAAGTACTTC	CASRGQPKYF
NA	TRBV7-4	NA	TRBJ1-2	TGTGCCAGCACCCCCCCTAGCACCAGGGGAGGCTATGGCTACACCTTC	CASTPPSTRGGYGYTF